These 11 T cell receptor beta chains were sequenced from one sample in a study of human T cells and chemical hapten exposure (dated by TCRdb to about 2021). According to the study, the label for this sample's time point signals: pre-sensitization, week 0. The sample's treatment or condition label, decoded: therapeutic diphenylcyclopropenone sensitization with weekly scalp DPC. Preparation of the library involved RACE. The instrument was a NextSeq 500. TCRdb itself trimmed the public reads at Q25 with fastp, ran MiXCR and retained productive beta chains. Every entry covers one CDR3 protein and lists the most common genes and DNA from its rows. The sample yields 85,000 to 130,000 distinct CDR3 sequences; 10% to 15% were counted once. The biggest ten clones account for over 1.5% of the sample. The sequenced sample was whole blood, obtained in connection with sensitization to the hapten diphenylcyclopropenone (DPC). The receptors here all came from a woman aged 50 to 65 with alopecia areata. Some clones in this sample may be carry-over from other donors' samples.

In its sample, this clonotype was seen a few times. The chain carries TRBV7-9 and TRBJ2-7; TRBD1 might be the D (6 bases). There are 18 residues in the CDR3. Trimming cost V 0 bases and J 7 bases, with 25 bases left between them. Germline CDR1 and CDR2: SEHNR and FQNEAQ (reference sequence). The CDR3, as DNA: TGTGCCAGCAGCTTAGCCCACGGGGCGCGTAGGGGGAATCAGGAGCAGTACTTC. It is translated as CASSLAHGARRGNQEQYF.

V usage is TRBV3-1 and J usage is TRBJ2-3, with 13 bases identical to TRBD2. CDR1 and CDR2 (germline): LGHDT, YNNKEL (reference sequence). V dropped 8 bases and J dropped 6; count of bases not matched to a gene: 2. The CDR3 runs to 13 residues. The CDR3 protein is CASGTSGADTQYF. DNA of the CDR3: TGTGCCAGCGGGACTAGCGGGGCGGATACGCAGTATTTT.

This clonotype was counted between two and nine times. The V gene is TRBV7-2, the J gene TRBJ2-7; 9 nucleotides match TRBD2. V gave up 3 bases and J gave up 3 bases; unmatched junction bases: 6. This CDR3 has 15 residues. Germline V gene sequence: CDR1 SGHTA, CDR2 FQGNSA. CDR3 amino acids: CASSFGGGVLYEQYF. The CDR3 bases are TGTGCCAGCAGCTTCGGCGGGGGGGTCCTCTACGAGCAGTACTTC.

This clonotype was counted between two and nine times. The rearrangement uses TRBV10-3 and TRBJ1-6, with 10 bases lining up with TRBD1. The V gene's germline CDR1 is ENHRY and CDR2 SYGVKD. J gave up 6 bases and V 10 bases, and 9 bases lay outside the gene matches. This CDR3 has 15 amino acids. CDR3 region: CATRTGGRANSPLHF. CDR3 in DNA: TGTGCCACTAGGACAGGGGGACGAGCTAATTCACCCCTCCACTTT.

The genes are TRBV28 and TRBJ1-5, with 8 bases fitting TRBD1. This CDR3 contains 16 residues. J gave up 1 base and V 6 bases, and 8 bases lay outside the gene matches. CDR1 and CDR2 (germline): MDHEN, SYDVKM. CDR3 sequence (DNA): TGTGCCAGCAGGAGACGTACAGGGGGGAGCAATCAGCCCCAGCATTTT. This sequence encodes CASRRRTGGSNQPQHF.

This clonotype has more than one count but fewer than ten. The chain recombines TRBV11-1 with TRBJ2-5, with D tentatively TRBD1 (6 bases). V lost 2 bases, J lost 1 base, and 8 bases lay in between. CDR1 and CDR2 (germline): SGHAT, FQDESV (reference sequence). CDR3 length: 14 residues. CDR3 in amino acids: CASSLTGLQETQYF. The DNA of the CDR3 is TGTGCCAGCAGCTTAACAGGGCTCCAAGAGACCCAGTACTTC.

This chain connects TRBV4-2 to TRBJ1-2, with a weak D call TRBD1 (6 bases). Germline V lookup: CDR1 LGHNA, CDR2 YNFKEQ. This CDR3 spans 16 amino acids. Trimming removed 0 bases from V and 6 bases from J, with 17 bases in between. The DNA of the CDR3 is TGTGCCAGCAGCCAAGATTTAGCCAGGGGTCGCCATGGCTACACCTTC. Amino acid sequence: CASSQDLARGRHGYTF.

This clonotype has at least ten counts. The J gene is TRBJ1-1, the V gene TRBV24-1; D is possibly TRBD1 (5 bases). V lost 7 bases to trimming and J lost 6 bases, with 14 bases between them. Germline V gives CDR1 KGHDR, CDR2 SFDVKD. The CDR3 totals 13 residues. CDR3 DNA: TGTGCCACCAGGGGGGAAGGGTACGCTGAAGCTTTCTTT. It encodes CATRGEGYAEAFF.

The chain employs TRBV6-8 and TRBJ2-7; D is unclear. With 9 bases removed from V and 1 base from J, the gap between germline ends came to 10 bases. The length of the CDR3 is 12 residues. The V gene's germline CDR1 is MNHGY and CDR2 SAAAGT. The CDR3 coding sequence is TGTGCCAGATCCTACAATTCCTACGAGCAGTACTTC. Translated: CARSYNSYEQYF.

The sample holds many counts of this clonotype. The rearrangement joins TRBV29-1 to TRBJ2-5; weak D call: TRBD1 (5 bases). The germline V gene has CDR1 SQVTM and CDR2 ANQGSEA. There are 12 residues in the CDR3. V lost 4 bases to trimming and J lost 0 bases, with 6 bases between them. CDR3 in DNA: TGCAGCGTTGCAGGGTACCAAGAGACCCAGTACTTC. Translation gives CSVAGYQETQYF.

This clonotype was counted between two and nine times. The chain is built from TRBV2 and TRBJ1-6; D might be TRBD1 (6 bases). CDR1 SNHLY and CDR2 FYNNEI come from the germline V gene. Between the trimmed V and J ends, which lost 6 bases and 6 bases, there was a span of 18 bases. The CDR3 has 16 amino acids. This CDR3 reads CASSPPGQKSNSPLHF. Here the CDR3 DNA reads TGTGCCAGCAGCCCCCCGGGACAAAAGTCTAATTCACCCCTCCACTTT. Combining the CDR3 with reference TRBV2 and TRBJ1-6 gives the whole variable domain EPEVTQTPSHQVTQMGQEVILRCVPISNHLYFYWYRQILGQKVEFLVSFYNNEISEKSEIFDDQFSVERPDGSNFTLKIRSTKLEDSAMYFCASSPPGQKSNSPLHFGNGTRLTVT.